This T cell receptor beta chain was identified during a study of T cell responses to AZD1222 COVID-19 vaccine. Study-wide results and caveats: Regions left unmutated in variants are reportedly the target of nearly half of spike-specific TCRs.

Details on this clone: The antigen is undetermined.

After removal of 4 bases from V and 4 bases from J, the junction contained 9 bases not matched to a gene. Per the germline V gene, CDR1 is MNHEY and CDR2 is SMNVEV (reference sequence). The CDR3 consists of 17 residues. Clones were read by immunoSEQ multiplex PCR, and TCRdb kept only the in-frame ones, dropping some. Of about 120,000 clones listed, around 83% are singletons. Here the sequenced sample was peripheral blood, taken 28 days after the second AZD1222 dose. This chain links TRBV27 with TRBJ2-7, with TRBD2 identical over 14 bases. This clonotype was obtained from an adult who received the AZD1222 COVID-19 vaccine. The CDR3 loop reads CASSSLRGTSGGYEQYF. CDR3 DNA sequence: TGTGCCAGCAGTTCACTACGAGGGACTAGCGGGGGTTACGAGCAGTACTTC.